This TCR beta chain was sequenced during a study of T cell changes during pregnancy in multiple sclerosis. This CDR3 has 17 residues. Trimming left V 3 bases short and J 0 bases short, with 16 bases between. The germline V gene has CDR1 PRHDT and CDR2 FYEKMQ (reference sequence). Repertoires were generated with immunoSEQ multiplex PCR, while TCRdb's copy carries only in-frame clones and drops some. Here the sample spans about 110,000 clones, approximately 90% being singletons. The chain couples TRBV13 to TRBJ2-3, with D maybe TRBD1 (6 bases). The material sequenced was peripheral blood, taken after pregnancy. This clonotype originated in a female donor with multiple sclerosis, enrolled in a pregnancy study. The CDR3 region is CASSFLKDSVSTDTQYF. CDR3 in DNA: TGTGCCAGCAGCTTCTTAAAGGACAGCGTCAGCACAGATACGCAGTATTTT.